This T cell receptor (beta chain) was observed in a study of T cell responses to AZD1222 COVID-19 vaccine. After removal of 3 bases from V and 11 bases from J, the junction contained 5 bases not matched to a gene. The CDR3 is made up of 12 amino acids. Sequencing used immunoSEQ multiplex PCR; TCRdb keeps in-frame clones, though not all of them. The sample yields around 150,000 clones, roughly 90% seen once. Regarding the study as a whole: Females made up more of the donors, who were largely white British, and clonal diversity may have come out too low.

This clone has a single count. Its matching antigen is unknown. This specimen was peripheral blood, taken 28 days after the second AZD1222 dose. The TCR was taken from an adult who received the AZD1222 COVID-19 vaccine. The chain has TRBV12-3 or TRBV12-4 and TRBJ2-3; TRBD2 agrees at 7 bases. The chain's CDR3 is CASSFGAGRQYF. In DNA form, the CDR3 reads TGTGCCAGCAGTTTTGGAGCGGGAAGGCAGTATTTT.